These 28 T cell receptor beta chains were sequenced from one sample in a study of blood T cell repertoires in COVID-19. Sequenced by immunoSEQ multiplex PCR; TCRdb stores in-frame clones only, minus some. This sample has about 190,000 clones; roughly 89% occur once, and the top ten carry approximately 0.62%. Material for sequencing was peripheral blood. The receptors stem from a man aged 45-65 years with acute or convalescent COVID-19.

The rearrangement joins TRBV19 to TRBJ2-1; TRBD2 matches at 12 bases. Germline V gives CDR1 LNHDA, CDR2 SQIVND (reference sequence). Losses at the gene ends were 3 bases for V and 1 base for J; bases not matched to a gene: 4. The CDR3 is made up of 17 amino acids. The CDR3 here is CASSIVTSGSSYNEQFF. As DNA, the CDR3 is TGTGCCAGTAGTATCGTGACTAGCGGGAGTTCCTACAATGAGCAGTTCTTC. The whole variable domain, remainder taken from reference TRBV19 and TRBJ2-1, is DGGITQSPKYLFRKEGQNVTLSCEQNLNHDAMYWYRQDPGQGLRLIYYSQIVNDFQKGDIAEGYSVSREKKESFPLTVTSAQKNPTAFYLCASSIVTSGSSYNEQFFGPGTRLTVL.

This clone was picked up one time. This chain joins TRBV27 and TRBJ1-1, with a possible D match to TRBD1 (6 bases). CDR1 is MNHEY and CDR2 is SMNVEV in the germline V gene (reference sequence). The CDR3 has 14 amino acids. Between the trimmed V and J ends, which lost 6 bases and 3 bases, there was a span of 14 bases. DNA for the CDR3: TGTGCCAGCAGGCAGGGGAGTTGGGACACTGAAGCTTTCTTT. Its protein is CASRQGSWDTEAFF.

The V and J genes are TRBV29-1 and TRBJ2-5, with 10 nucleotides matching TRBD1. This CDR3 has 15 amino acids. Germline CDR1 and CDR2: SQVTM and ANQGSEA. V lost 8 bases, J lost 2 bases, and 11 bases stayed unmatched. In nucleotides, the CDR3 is TGCAGCACAAAAACCGGGACAGGGGTTCAAGAGACCCAGTACTTC. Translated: CSTKTGTGVQETQYF. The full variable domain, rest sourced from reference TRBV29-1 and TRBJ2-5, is SAVISQKPSRDICQRGTSLTIQCQVDSQVTMMFWYRQQPGQSLTLIATANQGSEATYESGFVIDKFPISRPNLTFSTLTVSNMSPEDSSIYLCSTKTGTGVQETQYFGPGTRLLVL.

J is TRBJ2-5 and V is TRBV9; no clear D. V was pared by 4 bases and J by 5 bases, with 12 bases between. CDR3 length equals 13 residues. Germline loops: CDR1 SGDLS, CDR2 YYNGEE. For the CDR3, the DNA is TGTGCCAGCAGCCTACGCTTCGGGGAGACCCAGTACTTC. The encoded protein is CASSLRFGETQYF.

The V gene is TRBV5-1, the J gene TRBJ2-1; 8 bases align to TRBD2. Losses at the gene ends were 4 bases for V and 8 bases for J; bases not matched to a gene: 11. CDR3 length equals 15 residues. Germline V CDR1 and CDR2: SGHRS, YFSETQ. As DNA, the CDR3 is TGCGCCAGCAGCCCCCAGGGTGCGGGAGGCTATGAGCAGTTCTTC. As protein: CASSPQGAGGYEQFF.

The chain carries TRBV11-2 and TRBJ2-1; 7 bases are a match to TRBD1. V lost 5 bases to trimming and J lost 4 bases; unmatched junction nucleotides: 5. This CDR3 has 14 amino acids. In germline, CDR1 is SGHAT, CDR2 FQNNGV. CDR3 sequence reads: CASSLDRAYNEQFF. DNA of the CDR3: TGTGCCAGCAGCCTTGACAGGGCTTACAATGAGCAGTTCTTC.

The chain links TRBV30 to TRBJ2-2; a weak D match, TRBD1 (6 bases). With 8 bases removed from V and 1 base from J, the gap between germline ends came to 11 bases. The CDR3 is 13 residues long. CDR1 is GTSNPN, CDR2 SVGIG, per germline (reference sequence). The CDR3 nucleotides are TGTGCCAAAGGACAGCTGAACACCGGGGAGCTGTTTTTT. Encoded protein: CAKGQLNTGELFF.

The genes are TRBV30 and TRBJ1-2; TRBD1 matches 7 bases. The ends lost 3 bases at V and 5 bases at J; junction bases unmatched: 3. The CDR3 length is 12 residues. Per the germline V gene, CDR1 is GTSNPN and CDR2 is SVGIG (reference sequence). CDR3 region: CAWSLQGYGYTF. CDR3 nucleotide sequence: TGTGCCTGGAGCTTACAGGGGTATGGCTACACCTTC.

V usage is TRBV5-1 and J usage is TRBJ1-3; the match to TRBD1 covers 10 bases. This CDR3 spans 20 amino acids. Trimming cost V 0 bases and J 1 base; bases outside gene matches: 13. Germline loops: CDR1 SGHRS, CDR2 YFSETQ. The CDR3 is CASSLGIRGQGDISGNTIYF. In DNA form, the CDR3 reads TGCGCCAGCAGCTTGGGGATACGAGGACAGGGGGATATTTCTGGAAACACCATATATTTT.

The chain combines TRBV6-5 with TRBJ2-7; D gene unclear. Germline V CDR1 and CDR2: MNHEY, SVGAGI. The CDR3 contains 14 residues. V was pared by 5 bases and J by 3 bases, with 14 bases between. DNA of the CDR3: TGTGCCAGCAGTCCCCGGTTTGCTTACTACGAGCAGTACTTC. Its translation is CASSPRFAYYEQYF.

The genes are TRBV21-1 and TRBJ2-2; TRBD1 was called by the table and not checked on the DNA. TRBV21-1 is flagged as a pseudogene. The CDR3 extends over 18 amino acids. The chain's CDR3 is CASSKELGDITNTGELFF. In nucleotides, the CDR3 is TGTGCCAGCAGCAAAGAGTTAGGGGACATCACGAACACCGGGGAGCTGTTTTTT.

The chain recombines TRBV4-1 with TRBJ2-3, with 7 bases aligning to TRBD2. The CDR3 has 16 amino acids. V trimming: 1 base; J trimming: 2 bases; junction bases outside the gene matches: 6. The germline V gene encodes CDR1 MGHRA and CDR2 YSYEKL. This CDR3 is CASSQALALFTDTQYF. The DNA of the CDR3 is TGCGCCAGCAGCCAAGCACTAGCGCTATTCACAGATACGCAGTATTTT.

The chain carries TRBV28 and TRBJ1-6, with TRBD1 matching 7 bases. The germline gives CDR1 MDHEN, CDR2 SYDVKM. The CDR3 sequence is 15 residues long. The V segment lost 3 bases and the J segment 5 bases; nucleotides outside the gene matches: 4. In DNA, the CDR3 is TGTGCCAGCAGTTTCCTAGGGACAGATAATTCACCCCTCCACTTT. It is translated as CASSFLGTDNSPLHF.

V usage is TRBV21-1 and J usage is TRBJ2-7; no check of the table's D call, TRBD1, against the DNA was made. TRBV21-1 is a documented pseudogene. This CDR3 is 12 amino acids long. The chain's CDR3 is CASSKIQDPPYV. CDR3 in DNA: TGTGCCAGCAGCAAGATACAGGATCCTCCGTACGTC.

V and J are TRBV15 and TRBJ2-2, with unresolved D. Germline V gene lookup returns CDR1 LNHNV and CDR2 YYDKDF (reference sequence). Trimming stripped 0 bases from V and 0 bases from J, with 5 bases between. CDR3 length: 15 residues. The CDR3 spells CATSRDGSNTGELFF. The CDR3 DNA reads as TGTGCCACCAGCAGAGATGGCTCGAACACCGGGGAGCTGTTTTTT.

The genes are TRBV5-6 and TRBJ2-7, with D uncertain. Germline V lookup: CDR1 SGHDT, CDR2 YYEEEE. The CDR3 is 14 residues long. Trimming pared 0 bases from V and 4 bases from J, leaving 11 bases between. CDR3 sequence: CASSLGMEYYEQYV. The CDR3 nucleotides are TGTGCCAGCAGCTTGGGCATGGAGTATTACGAGCAGTACGTC.

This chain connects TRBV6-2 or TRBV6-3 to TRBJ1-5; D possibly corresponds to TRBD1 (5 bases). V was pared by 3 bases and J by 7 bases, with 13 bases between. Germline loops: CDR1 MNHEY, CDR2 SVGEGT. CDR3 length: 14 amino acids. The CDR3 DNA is TGTGCCAGCAGTTATGGCAGGGTCAGCCAGCCCCAGCATTTT. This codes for CASSYGRVSQPQHF.

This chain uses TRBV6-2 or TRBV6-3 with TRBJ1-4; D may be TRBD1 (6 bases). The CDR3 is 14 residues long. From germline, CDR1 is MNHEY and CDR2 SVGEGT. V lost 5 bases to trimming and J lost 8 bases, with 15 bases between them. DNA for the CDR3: TGTGCCAGCAGTGACAGGATTGTGGAGGAAAAACTGTTTTTT. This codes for CASSDRIVEEKLFF.

For the CDR3, the DNA is TGTGCCAGCAGCTTCGTACTAGCGGGGGGCCCGAACACCGGGGAGCTGTTTTTT. As protein: CASSFVLAGGPNTGELFF. J is TRBJ2-2 and V is TRBV11-2; 12 nucleotides agree with TRBD2. Trimming at V came to 3 bases and at J to 0 bases, leaving 5 bases not matched to a gene. Germline V CDR1 and CDR2: SGHAT, FQNNGV. The CDR3 runs 18 residues.

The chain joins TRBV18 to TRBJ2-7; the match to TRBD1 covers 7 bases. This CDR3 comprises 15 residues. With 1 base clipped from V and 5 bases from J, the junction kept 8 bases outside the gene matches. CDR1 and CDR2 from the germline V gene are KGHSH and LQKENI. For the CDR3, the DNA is TGTGCCAGCTCACCACTGTCACAGGGGTCCCACGAGCAGTACTTC. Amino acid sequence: CASSPLSQGSHEQYF.

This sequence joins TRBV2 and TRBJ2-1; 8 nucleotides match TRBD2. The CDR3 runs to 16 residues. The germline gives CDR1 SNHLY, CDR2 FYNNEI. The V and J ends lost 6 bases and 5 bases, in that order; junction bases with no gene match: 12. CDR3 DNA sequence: TGTGCCAGCAGCCCCCGGGGGGGGAGGGCCAACAATGAGCAGTTCTTC. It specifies CASSPRGGRANNEQFF.

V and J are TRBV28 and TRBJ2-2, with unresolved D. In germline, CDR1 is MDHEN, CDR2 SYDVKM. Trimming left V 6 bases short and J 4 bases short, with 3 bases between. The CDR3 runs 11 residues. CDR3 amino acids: CASRSTGELFF. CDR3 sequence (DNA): TGTGCCAGCAGGAGCACCGGGGAGCTGTTTTTT.

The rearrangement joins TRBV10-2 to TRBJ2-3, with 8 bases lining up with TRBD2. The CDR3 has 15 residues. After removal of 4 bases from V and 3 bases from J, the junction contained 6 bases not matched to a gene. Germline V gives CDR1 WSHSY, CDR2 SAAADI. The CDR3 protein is CASSGTSFETDTQYF. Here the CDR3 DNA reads TGCGCCAGCAGTGGGACTAGCTTCGAAACAGATACGCAGTATTTT.

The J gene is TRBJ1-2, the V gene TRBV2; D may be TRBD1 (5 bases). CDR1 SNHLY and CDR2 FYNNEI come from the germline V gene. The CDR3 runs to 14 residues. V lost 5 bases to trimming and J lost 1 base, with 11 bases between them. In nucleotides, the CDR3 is TGTGCCAGCAGTCTGGACAAAATTAACTATGGCTACACCTTC. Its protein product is CASSLDKINYGYTF.

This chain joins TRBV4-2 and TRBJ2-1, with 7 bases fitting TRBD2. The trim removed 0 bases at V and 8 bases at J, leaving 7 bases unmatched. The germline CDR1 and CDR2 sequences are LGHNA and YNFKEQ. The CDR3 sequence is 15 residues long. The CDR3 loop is CASSQDRTSPHEQFF. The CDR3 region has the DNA TGTGCCAGCAGCCAAGATCGGACTAGTCCCCATGAGCAGTTCTTC.

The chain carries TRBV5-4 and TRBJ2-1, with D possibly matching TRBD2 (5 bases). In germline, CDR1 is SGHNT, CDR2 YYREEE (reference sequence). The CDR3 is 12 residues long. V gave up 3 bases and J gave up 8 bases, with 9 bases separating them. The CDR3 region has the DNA TGTGCCAGCAGCTCTGCCGGGGATGAGCAGTTCTTC. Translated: CASSSAGDEQFF.

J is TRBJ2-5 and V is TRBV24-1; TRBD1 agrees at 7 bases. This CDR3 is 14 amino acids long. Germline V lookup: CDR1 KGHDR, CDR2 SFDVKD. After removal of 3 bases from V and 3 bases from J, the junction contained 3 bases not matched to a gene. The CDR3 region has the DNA TGTGCCACCAGTGATCTAGGACAGGAAGAGACCCAGTACTTC. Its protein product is CATSDLGQEETQYF.

The CDR3 DNA is TGTGCCAGCAGTTTCCCAGGGGATGGCACCGGGGAGCTGTTTTTT. This sequence encodes CASSFPGDGTGELFF. The chain combines TRBV27 with TRBJ2-2, with D perhaps TRBD1 (6 bases). V dropped 3 bases and J dropped 4 bases, with 12 bases sitting between them. The V gene's germline CDR1 is MNHEY and CDR2 SMNVEV (reference sequence). The CDR3 has 15 residues.